This TCR beta chain is drawn from a study of T cell repertoires in cytomegalovirus infection. Overall study context: HLA-B-restricted CMV epitopes that are well studied, plus recently identified HLA-C-restricted ones, were used by the study. In public TCR beta signatures, there were indications of both CMV infection and matching HLA type.

Overall study results and limits: HLA-C-restricted CMV clonotypes gave the most frequent clonotype in two of eight donors. Individuals carrying CMV plus the relevant HLA were identified by cumulative frequency of public TCR beta families.

TCRdb re-called the reads through MiXCR, storing one row per CDR3 protein. Of about 270,000 distinct CDR3 sequences listed, about 20% are singletons. This clonotype was observed a few times. Its antigen is still unknown. Germline CDR1 and CDR2: SQVTM and ANQGSEA. This CDR3 contains 12 residues. V lost 7 bases, J lost 0 bases, and 8 bases lay in between. This chain links TRBV29-1 with TRBJ2-3; D gene uncertain. This TCR derives from a human donor in good health (CMV status not recorded). Some clones in this sample may be carry-over from other donors' samples. The starting material was cultured PBMCs, obtained from culture after CMV antigen stimulation. The CDR3 loop is CSGVSSTDTQYF. CDR3 coding DNA: TGCAGCGGGGTCTCTAGCACAGATACGCAGTATTTT.